This TCR beta chain stems from a study of cytomegalovirus exposure and HLA in healthy donors. Note on this clone: Its antigen is currently unknown.

Whole-study findings and limits: Roughly uniform depth of sequencing across donors was assumed in presence/absence analyses. A later analysis found TCR association rates differed by HLA locus, highest for DRB1 and lowest for HLA-C. Per published accounts, TCR beta sequences correctly predicted the HLA-A and HLA-B alleles of most subjects. The authors enumerated 150 to 200 TCR beta chains as linked to cytomegalovirus.

Primers included in the PCR were 60 Vbeta and 13 Jbeta primers. Clones were read by immunoSEQ multiplex PCR, and TCRdb kept only the in-frame ones, dropping some. The sample lists some 140,000 clones, over 50% seen once, with 1.5% to 2% in the top ten. Germline loops: CDR1 LNHDA, CDR2 SQIVND (reference sequence). This CDR3 is built from 11 residues. Trimming took 6 bases from V and 7 from J; bases not matched to a gene: 1. The TCR was taken from a human donor in good health. This rearrangement joins TRBV19 to TRBJ2-7; TRBD2 agrees at 9 bases. Sequencing was carried out using PBMCs. CDR3 DNA: TGTGCCAGTAGCCTAGCGGGAGAGCAGTACTTC. It encodes CASSLAGEQYF.